These 10 T cell receptor beta chains share one sample of origin, sequenced in a study of CD8+ T cells in alopecia areata (dated by TCRdb to about 2018). To prepare the library, the immunoSEQ multiplex PCR assay was applied. RNA was extracted from all samples and reverse transcribed into cDNA, which served as template for TCR sequencing. What TCRdb holds here is the immuneACCESS table cut down to in-frame rearrangements. Part of the clones is not present; checked against another copy, under half of the missing clones reflect an unresolved V gene, and the others are unexplained. Counted in this sample were roughly 100,000 clones; around 60% of them appeared once. About 15% of the sample is held by the ten biggest clonotypes. The treatment or condition label corresponds to: oral pan-JAK inhibitor, 5-10 mg twice daily. This sample comprised CD8+ T cells sorted from blood, obtained at approximately week 60, from a patient treated with tofacitinib. All receptors derive from a human donor with alopecia areata.

V usage is TRBV10-2 and J usage is TRBJ2-1; 8 nucleotides line up with TRBD2. The CDR3 loop spans 16 amino acids. Trimming took 4 bases from V and 4 from J; bases not matched to a gene: 9. Germline CDR1 is WSHSY and CDR2 is SAAADI. The CDR3 DNA follows: TGCGCCAGCAGTGGGGCGGGGGGCCCAACGTACAATGAGCAGTTCTTC. This translates into CASSGAGGPTYNEQFF.

The sample holds a few counts of this clone. At the DNA level, this CDR3 is encoded by other sequences in the same sample as well. The chain has TRBV9 and TRBJ2-2; no clear D. This CDR3 comprises 12 residues. Germline V CDR1 and CDR2: SGDLS, YYNGEE. Deletions cut 1 base from V and 5 bases from J, with 3 bases between. The CDR3 nucleotides are TGTGCCAGCAGCGTAAATACCGGGGAGCTGTTTTTT. Translated: CASSVNTGELFF.

The rearrangement joins TRBV30 to TRBJ2-5; D call uncertain. The closer fit of TRBJ2-7 to the DNA end suggests the J call may be wrong. This CDR3 is 11 amino acids long. Germline loops: CDR1 GTSNPN, CDR2 SVGIG (reference sequence). Written as DNA, the CDR3 is TGTGCCTGGAGTAGGGCCACCGAGCAGTACTTC. Protein sequence: CAWSRATEQYF.

The rearrangement joins TRBV5-1 to TRBJ1-1; D unclear. V lost 5 bases to trimming and J lost 1 base, with 9 bases between them. This CDR3 has 13 residues. Germline V gene data show CDR1 as SGHRS and CDR2 as YFSETQ. The DNA of the CDR3 is TGCGCCAGCAGTTCCGCGTCGAACACTGAAGCTTTCTTT. It is translated as CASSSASNTEAFF.

V and J are TRBV15 and TRBJ2-4; tentatively, D is TRBD1 or TRBD2 (6 bases each). CDR3 length equals 16 residues. Germline CDR1 and CDR2: LNHNV and YYDKDF (reference sequence). Trimming took 1 base from V and 3 from J, leaving 13 bases between them. The CDR3, as DNA: TGTGCCACCAGCAGAGTAGGGGGGCACCTCAAAAACATTCAGTACTTC. It yields the protein CATSRVGGHLKNIQYF. The full variable domain, completed using reference TRBV15 and TRBJ2-4, is DAMVIQNPRYQVTQFGKPVTLSCSQTLNHNVMYWYQQKSSQAPKLLFHYYDKDFNNEADTPDNFQSRRPNTSFCFLDIRSPGLGDTAMYLCATSRVGGHLKNIQYFGAGTRLSVL.

The chain couples TRBV18 to TRBJ2-1, with D tentatively TRBD1 or TRBD2 (5 bases each). In germline, CDR1 is KGHSH, CDR2 LQKENI. With 4 bases removed from V and 10 bases from J, the gap between germline ends came to 20 bases. This CDR3 is 15 amino acids long. The CDR3: CASSLRDPQAGEQFF. The CDR3 region has the DNA TGTGCCAGCTCACTCCGGGACCCCCAGGCCGGGGAGCAGTTCTTC.

The chain employs TRBV15 and TRBJ1-5, with a possible D match to TRBD1 (6 bases). This CDR3 contains 16 residues. With 4 bases removed from V and 5 bases from J, the gap between germline ends came to 18 bases. The V gene's germline CDR1 is LNHNV and CDR2 YYDKDF (reference sequence). CDR3 nucleotides: TGTGCCACCAGCACACCATCCAACAGGGCCGATCAGCCCCAGCATTTT. Amino acid sequence: CATSTPSNRADQPQHF.

V usage is TRBV29-1 and J usage is TRBJ2-1; D remains unclear. This CDR3 is built from 10 residues. The germline gives CDR1 SQVTM, CDR2 ANQGSEA. V gave up 5 bases and J gave up 10 bases, with 9 bases separating them. The CDR3 sequence is CSVPRGEQFF. DNA of the CDR3: TGCAGCGTTCCGAGAGGAGAGCAGTTCTTC.

The rearrangement uses TRBV2 and TRBJ2-1; D call uncertain. Germline V gene sequence: CDR1 SNHLY, CDR2 FYNNEI. Deletions cut 4 bases from V and 5 bases from J, with 9 bases between. The CDR3 length is 13 residues. For the CDR3, the DNA is TGTGCCAGCAGTGTCGGCAGGAACAATGAGCAGTTCTTC. Amino acid sequence: CASSVGRNNEQFF.

This clone was seen only once. The rearrangement links TRBV2 to TRBJ2-1; a weak D match, TRBD2 (5 bases). CDR3 length equals 13 residues. V gave up 7 bases and J gave up 2 bases, with 9 bases separating them. CDR1 is SNHLY and CDR2 is FYNNEI in the germline V gene. The CDR3 spells CASISGTYNEQFF. The CDR3 DNA reads as TGTGCCAGCATCAGCGGAACCTACAATGAGCAGTTCTTC.